This passage covers 10 T cell receptor beta chains from one sample sequenced in a study of CD8 T cells in ankylosing spondylitis. TCRdb processed the 5' RACE reads anew with MiXCR; each CDR3 protein has one entry. The sample yields some 140,000 distinct CDR3 sequences, 9.5% to 12% seen once. Sequencing was carried out using blood, either unsorted or a sorted T cell fraction (not recorded which). These receptors came from a female donor with ankylosing spondylitis or in good health (not recorded which).

This clonotype was counted many times. This chain links TRBV9 with TRBJ2-5; D is undetermined. CDR3 length: 15 residues. V lost 0 bases and J lost 0, with 9 bases in between. Per the germline V gene, CDR1 is SGDLS and CDR2 is YYNGEE. The CDR3 spells CASSVERSYQETQYF. The CDR3 DNA follows: TGTGCCAGCAGCGTAGAAAGATCGTACCAAGAGACCCAGTACTTC.

This clonotype has a count of ten or more. The chain recombines TRBV12-3 or TRBV12-4 with TRBJ1-2; D call uncertain. CDR3 length: 12 amino acids. Deletions cut 7 bases from V and 5 bases from J, with 11 bases between. CDR3 residues: CASNSKGYGYTF. DNA of the CDR3: TGTGCCAGCAATTCTAAAGGGTATGGCTACACCTTC.

This clonotype was seen a handful of times. V usage is TRBV21-1 and J usage is TRBJ1-5. TRBV21-1 constitutes a pseudogene. The CDR3 is made up of 13 amino acids. CDR3 sequence: CASSTRENQPQHF. The CDR3 region has the DNA TGTGCCAGCAGCACTCGCGAAAATCAGCCCCAGCATTTT.

The rearrangement links TRBV5-4 to TRBJ2-7; 9 bases agree with TRBD2. V lost 8 bases, J lost 7 bases, and 16 bases stayed unmatched. The CDR3 is 15 residues long. Germline values: CDR1 SGHNT, CDR2 YYREEE (reference sequence). The CDR3 DNA follows: TGTGCCAGTAGTCTCTCGACTAGCGGATTGAGAGAGCAGTACTTC. It yields the protein CASSLSTSGLREQYF.

This clonotype was seen a handful of times. The genes are TRBV3-1 and TRBJ2-7; D remains ambiguous. V was pared by 1 base and J by 0 bases, with 10 bases between. The CDR3 has 15 amino acids. Germline assignment: CDR1 LGHDT and CDR2 YNNKEL (reference sequence). The DNA of the CDR3 is TGTGCCAGCAGCCAAGTCGGGTGGGACTCCTACGAGCAGTACTTC. This encodes CASSQVGWDSYEQYF.

This clonotype was counted ten times or more. V usage is TRBV5-1 and J usage is TRBJ2-7; 7 bases map to TRBD2. The trim removed 3 bases at V and 5 bases at J, leaving 5 bases unmatched. The CDR3 covers 13 residues. Germline CDR1 SGHRS, CDR2 YFSETQ. The CDR3, as DNA: TGCGCCAGCAGCTGGTGGGGAGGGGACGAGCAGTACTTC. Translation: CASSWWGGDEQYF.

This clonotype was seen repeatedly, ten times or more. The J gene is TRBJ1-1, the V gene TRBV12-3 or TRBV12-4; D is possibly TRBD1 (5 bases). The CDR3 is made up of 16 amino acids. The V gene lost 7 bases and the J gene lost 4 bases, with 22 bases spanning the gap. CDR3 residues: CASTDPGQAKITEAFF. CDR3 nucleotide sequence: TGTGCCAGCACTGACCCGGGGCAGGCGAAAATCACTGAAGCTTTCTTT.

Remarks on this clonotype: Sequence at one end of the junction differs from germline and may be a read error. The genes are TRBV4-1 and TRBJ1-4; no definite D call. The CDR3 is 15 amino acids. Germline-derived CDR1 and CDR2 are MGHRA and YSYEKL. CDR3 DNA sequence: TGCGCCAACAGCCAAAGGTCCCAGGCTAATGAAAAACTGTTTTTT. It yields the protein CANSQRSQANEKLFF.

This clonotype has a count of ten or more. J is TRBJ1-2 and V is TRBV5-8; weak D call: TRBD1 (6 bases). The ends were cut back, 0 bases at V and 8 bases at J, with 14 bases in the middle. CDR1 SGHTS and CDR2 YDEGEE come from the germline V gene. CDR3 size: 14 residues. The CDR3 DNA is TGTGCCAGCAGCTTGGGTTCAGGGGTCAACGGCTACACCTTC. This sequence encodes CASSLGSGVNGYTF.

This clonotype came up many times. The rearrangement links TRBV2 to TRBJ1-4, with a tentative D call TRBD1 (5 bases). This CDR3 spans 14 amino acids. The V end lost 8 bases, the J end lost 8 bases, and 18 bases lay between the germline ends. Germline V gives CDR1 SNHLY, CDR2 FYNNEI. CDR3 sequence: CASYRGARDEKLFF. CDR3 DNA: TGTGCCAGCTACAGAGGGGCGCGGGACGAAAAACTGTTTTTT.